The subject of this entry is one T cell receptor (beta chain). The record originates from a study of blood T cells in healthy people across ages. Combining a sample-barcoded 5' primer with a J-beta primer mix, a second PCR ran for roughly 7 to 12 cycles. Via MiXCR, TCRdb re-called the 5' RACE reads, giving one row per CDR3 protein. Of 1.5 million to 2 million distinct CDR3 sequences listed, 49% are singletons. Healthy individuals of Caucasian origin from Russia, aged roughly 6 to 100, served as donors. The CDR3 loop spans 13 amino acids. Trimming at V came to 10 bases and at J to 3 bases, leaving 6 bases not matched to a gene.

Material for sequencing was blood. The source of this sequence is a middle-aged woman in good health. The V call is TRBV12-3 or TRBV12-4, the J call TRBJ1-5; 7 nucleotides line up with TRBD1. CDR3: CAITQGDNQPQHF. The CDR3 DNA reads TGTGCCATTACGCAGGGGGACAATCAGCCCCAGCATTTT.